One sample yielded the 16 T cell receptor beta chains listed below, sequenced in a study of OX40 agonist ivuxolimab in advanced cancers. Method: immunoSEQ multiplex PCR; TCRdb's copy keeps in-frame clones and lacks some. The sample records 100,000 to 110,000 clones, more than 85% being singletons. Sequenced material: CD4+ or CD8+ T cells sorted from blood, taken in a trial of the OX40 agonist ivuxolimab. These receptors originate from an adult with an advanced solid tumor such as melanoma, head and neck, liver or kidney cancer.

This rearrangement joins TRBV2 to TRBJ2-7; D tentatively fits TRBD1 or TRBD2 (5 bases each). The CDR3 sequence is 16 residues long. The V end lost 5 bases, the J end lost 0 bases, and 17 bases lay between the germline ends. Per germline, CDR1 SNHLY and CDR2 FYNNEI. CDR3 amino acids: CASSTQRDRSSYEQYF. CDR3 bases: TGTGCCAGCAGTACTCAAAGGGACCGAAGCTCCTACGAGCAGTACTTC. Combining the CDR3 with reference TRBV2 and TRBJ2-7 gives the whole variable domain EPEVTQTPSHQVTQMGQEVILRCVPISNHLYFYWYRQILGQKVEFLVSFYNNEISEKSEIFDDQFSVERPDGSNFTLKIRSTKLEDSAMYFCASSTQRDRSSYEQYFGPGTRLTVT.

The rearrangement links TRBV28 to TRBJ1-2, with D unresolved. With 0 bases removed from V and 2 bases from J, the gap between germline ends came to 7 bases. The CDR3 has 14 residues. CDR1 MDHEN and CDR2 SYDVKM come from the germline V gene. The CDR3 nucleotides read TGTGCCAGCAGTTTATGGTACTGGAACTATGGCTACACCTTC. This translates into CASSLWYWNYGYTF.

The chain joins TRBV6-1 to TRBJ2-7; perhaps D is TRBD1 or TRBD2 (5 bases each). The germline V gene encodes CDR1 MNHNS and CDR2 SASEGT. V was clipped by 5 bases and J by 2 bases, with 16 bases between them. The CDR3 sequence is 15 residues long. CDR3 sequence (DNA): TGTGCCAGCAGTCCCCCCGGGACGTATACCTACGAGCAGTACTTC. Amino acids: CASSPPGTYTYEQYF.

This rearrangement joins TRBV10-3 to TRBJ2-5, with D unresolved. Germline-derived CDR1 and CDR2 are ENHRY and SYGVKD. Between the trimmed V and J ends, which lost 4 bases and 4 bases, there was a span of 4 bases. This CDR3 spans 11 amino acids. Here the CDR3 reads CAISGGETQYF. The DNA for the CDR3 is TGTGCCATCAGTGGGGGAGAGACCCAGTACTTC.

The rearrangement links TRBV7-9 to TRBJ2-7, with 7 positions matching TRBD1. V was pared by 8 bases and J by 3 bases, with 4 bases of the junction left unmatched. Germline V lookup: CDR1 SEHNR, CDR2 FQNEAQ (reference sequence). The CDR3 runs to 12 residues. CDR3 DNA sequence: TGTGCCAGCGCGACAGGGCACTACGAGCAGTACTTC. Its protein product is CASATGHYEQYF.

The chain links TRBV28 to TRBJ1-1; D remains unclear. The V gene lost 6 bases and the J gene lost 11 bases, with 13 bases spanning the gap. Germline V CDR1 and CDR2: MDHEN, SYDVKM. CDR3 length: 11 residues. For the CDR3, the DNA is TGTGCCAGCAGATCCCCTCGGGAGGCTTTCTTT. Its protein is CASRSPREAFF.

The chain joins TRBV2 to TRBJ1-2, with no clear D. Germline V gene data show CDR1 as SNHLY and CDR2 as FYNNEI. This CDR3 is built from 16 residues. The V end lost 7 bases, the J end lost 5 bases, and 23 bases lay between the germline ends. CDR3 in amino acids: CASTTSLGPSFYGYTF. CDR3 sequence (DNA): TGTGCCAGCACCACCTCTCTCGGGCCCTCTTTTTATGGCTACACCTTC.

The J gene is TRBJ2-5, the V gene TRBV4-3, with D possibly being TRBD2 (6 bases). V lost 0 bases and J 6 bases, leaving 14 bases between the germline ends. In germline, CDR1 is LGHNA, CDR2 YSLEER. The length of the CDR3 is 15 residues. The CDR3 here is CASSQDSGGGKTQYF. The CDR3, as DNA: TGCGCCAGCAGCCAAGATTCGGGTGGCGGGAAGACCCAGTACTTC.

The gene calls are TRBV19 and TRBJ2-1, with 13 bases lining up with TRBD2. Unmatched junction bases numbered 11, after V lost 5 bases and J lost 7 bases. Germline values: CDR1 LNHDA, CDR2 SQIVND (reference sequence). The CDR3 is 17 residues long. The CDR3 protein is CASSDPGLAGSVNEQFF. Written as DNA, the CDR3 is TGTGCCAGTAGTGACCCGGGACTAGCGGGGAGCGTAAATGAGCAGTTCTTC. Supplemented by reference TRBV19 and TRBJ2-1, the full variable domain reads DGGITQSPKYLFRKEGQNVTLSCEQNLNHDAMYWYRQDPGQGLRLIYYSQIVNDFQKGDIAEGYSVSREKKESFPLTVTSAQKNPTAFYLCASSDPGLAGSVNEQFFGPGTRLTVL.

The V and J genes are TRBV27 and TRBJ2-1; a possible D gene is TRBD2 (5 bases). Trimming took 2 bases from V and 6 from J, leaving 14 bases between them. This CDR3 region has 15 residues. Germline loops: CDR1 MNHEY, CDR2 SMNVEV (reference sequence). The CDR3 loop is CASSLRLARGNEQFF. In DNA, the CDR3 is TGTGCCAGCAGTTTACGGCTAGCACGTGGCAATGAGCAGTTCTTC.

This clone came up a few times. The chain recombines TRBV27 with TRBJ1-5; D is undetermined. There are 14 residues in the CDR3. V lost 5 bases and J 8 bases, leaving 16 bases between the germline ends. Germline assignment: CDR1 MNHEY and CDR2 SMNVEV (reference sequence). CDR3 sequence reads: CASSPRIPVEPQHF. The DNA for the CDR3 is TGTGCCAGCAGTCCCCGGATTCCGGTGGAGCCCCAGCATTTT.

CDR3: CASSFWGTQPQHF. The CDR3 DNA reads as TGTGCCAGCAGTTTTTGGGGGACTCAGCCCCAGCATTTT. The chain couples TRBV27 to TRBJ1-5, with a weak D call TRBD1 (5 bases). Trimming left V 3 bases short and J 6 bases short, with 9 bases between. This CDR3 contains 13 residues. Looked up from germline, CDR1 is MNHEY and CDR2 is SMNVEV (reference sequence).

The chain carries TRBV7-6 and TRBJ1-1; the D gene is possibly TRBD1 (6 bases). This CDR3 has 13 residues. The V and J ends lost 2 bases and 6 bases respectively, with 10 bases between them. Germline V gene data show CDR1 as SGHVS and CDR2 as FNYEAQ. Here the CDR3 DNA reads TGTGCCAGCAGCTTAAGTGAGGGGGCTGAAGCTTTCTTT. This codes for CASSLSEGAEAFF.

The chain uses TRBV5-6 and TRBJ2-7; 10 nucleotides agree with TRBD2. The junction had 14 bases not matched to a gene; V was cut back by 0 bases and J by 5 bases. This CDR3 is built from 18 residues. Germline V gene data show CDR1 as SGHDT and CDR2 as YYEEEE. The CDR3 loop is CASSLGAPRGLASDEQYF. The CDR3 DNA sequence: TGTGCCAGCAGCTTGGGGGCCCCCCGGGGACTAGCGAGCGACGAGCAGTACTTC.

The J gene is TRBJ2-7, the V gene TRBV4-3; TRBD1 matches 9 bases. The CDR3 has 16 amino acids. Trimming cost V 0 bases and J 5 bases; bases outside gene matches: 8. Germline loops: CDR1 LGHNA, CDR2 YSLEER. The CDR3 spells CASSQDRGTGTHEQYF. DNA for the CDR3: TGCGCCAGCAGCCAAGATCGAGGGACAGGGACCCACGAGCAGTACTTC.

The V gene is TRBV5-1, the J gene TRBJ2-1; 8 positions match TRBD2. J lost 3 bases, V lost 3 bases, and 14 bases had no gene match. Germline-derived CDR1 and CDR2 are SGHRS and YFSETQ. This CDR3 is 18 amino acids long. The CDR3 region has the DNA TGCGCCAGCAGCTCGAATCTCTTAAGCGGGAGACTCTACAATGAGCAGTTCTTC. Translation gives CASSSNLLSGRLYNEQFF. Complete variable domain (other parts from reference TRBV5-1 and TRBJ2-1): KAGVTQTPRYLIKTRGQQVTLSCSPISGHRSVSWYQQTPGQGLQFLFEYFSETQRNKGNFPGRFSGRQFSNSRSEMNVSTLELGDSALYLCASSSNLLSGRLYNEQFFGPGTRLTVL.